The 8 T cell receptor beta chains given below trace back to one sample, sequenced in a study of cytomegalovirus exposure and HLA in healthy donors (dated by TCRdb to between 2016 and 2019). The method was the immunoSEQ multiplex PCR assay. For the multiplex PCR, a mixture combining 60 forward primers for TCR Vbeta segments and 13 reverse primers for TCR Jbeta segments was used. This immuneACCESS table, as held by TCRdb, lists in-frame sequences with V and J called but not all clones. Of the missing ones, under half trace to an unresolved V gene in checked studies; the others have no known cause. A total of 90,000 to 100,000 clones appear in this sample, 65% to 85% of them only once. The top ten hold roughly 19% of the sample. The sequenced sample consisted of PBMCs. The receptors originated from a woman in her sixties or seventies in good health and CMV-seropositive.

CDR3 coding DNA: TGCGCCAGCAGTGAGTCGTCGCAGGGGGTCGGAGGCTACACCTTC. Translation: CASSESSQGVGGYTF. V is TRBV10-1 and J is TRBJ1-2; 7 bases align to TRBD1. The V and J ends lost 0 bases and 8 bases, in that order; junction bases with no gene match: 9. Per the germline V gene, CDR1 is WNHNN and CDR2 is SYGVQD (reference sequence). CDR3 length equals 15 residues.

This clone was observed a handful of times. This chain links TRBV9 with TRBJ1-1; no reliable D call. CDR3 length: 13 amino acids. Germline V gene data show CDR1 as SGDLS and CDR2 as YYNGEE. V lost 0 bases and J lost 3, with 6 bases in between. CDR3 bases: TGTGCCAGCAGCGTAGGAGGGTACACTGAAGCTTTCTTT. This translates into CASSVGGYTEAFF.

Note on this clone: Its ends do not fully match the called genes, so a read error is possible. The chain is built from TRBV28 and TRBJ1-2; D not resolved. This CDR3 is 12 amino acids long. Germline lookup yields CDR1 MDHEN and CDR2 SYDVKM. The CDR3 nucleotides read TGTGCCAGCAGTCTAAGGACGGAACGGACTCACTTC. Translating gives CASSLRTERTHF.

DNA of the CDR3: TGTGCCAGCAGCTTAGCGGGGACACCTAATCAGCCCCAGCATTTT. This encodes CASSLAGTPNQPQHF. V and J are TRBV11-2 and TRBJ1-5, with D maybe TRBD1 (6 bases). Deletions cut 1 base from V and 4 bases from J, with 11 bases between. From germline, CDR1 is SGHAT and CDR2 FQNNGV. The CDR3 is made up of 15 amino acids.

This clone appeared a few times. This sequence joins TRBV6-1 and TRBJ1-1; D remains ambiguous. Trimming took off 4 bases at V and 5 bases at J, with 11 bases between the two ends. This CDR3 is built from 13 residues. CDR1 MNHNS and CDR2 SASEGT come from the germline V gene. The CDR3 nucleotides are TGTGCCAGCAGTGGGCGGGGAGAAACTGAAGCTTTCTTT. Its translation: CASSGRGETEAFF.

V usage is TRBV2 and J usage is TRBJ2-7; D possibly corresponds to TRBD2 (6 bases). Germline V gene sequence: CDR1 SNHLY, CDR2 FYNNEI. Deletions cut 8 bases from V and 3 bases from J, with 20 bases between. The CDR3 has 15 residues. CDR3 in DNA: TGTGCCAGCGCCAGGGCCCCCGACGGGAGCTACGAGCAGTACTTC. Its protein is CASARAPDGSYEQYF.

The gene calls are TRBV5-1 and TRBJ2-2, with 9 nucleotides matching TRBD1. Germline lookup yields CDR1 SGHRS and CDR2 YFSETQ. The CDR3 length is 16 residues. Trimming at V came to 4 bases and at J to 5 bases, leaving 9 bases not matched to a gene. CDR3: CASSPWGTGRTGELFF. For the CDR3, the DNA is TGCGCCAGCAGCCCTTGGGGGACAGGGCGAACCGGGGAGCTGTTTTTT.

The genes are TRBV4-1 and TRBJ2-7; possibly TRBD1 for D (5 bases). Trimming left V 3 bases short and J 2 bases short, with 11 bases between. The CDR3 is 14 amino acids. Germline V gene data show CDR1 as MGHRA and CDR2 as YSYEKL. Here the CDR3 reads CASSQGAGTYEQYF. CDR3 coding DNA: TGCGCCAGCAGCCAGGGCGCAGGGACCTACGAGCAGTACTTC.